A single sample is the source of the 15 T cell receptor beta chains below, sequenced in a study of graft-versus-host responses after intestinal transplantation. These TCRs' antigens remain unknown. Clones were sequenced by immunoSEQ multiplex PCR, and TCRdb holds only the in-frame ones, with some missing. The sample consists of roughly 92,000 clones, 90% of them appearing once. The starting material was unstimulated CD4+ T cells sorted from spleen or lymph node cells, obtained before intestinal transplant. These receptors were taken from a human donor who received an intestinal transplant.

This chain uses TRBV25-1 with TRBJ2-5; 10 bases agree with TRBD1. The CDR3 extends over 15 amino acids. Germline V gives CDR1 MGHDK, CDR2 SYGVNS. Trimming at V came to 6 bases and at J to 0 bases, leaving 4 bases not matched to a gene. This CDR3 is CASRGTGDYQETQYF. CDR3 coding DNA: TGTGCCAGCAGGGGGACAGGGGACTACCAAGAGACCCAGTACTTC. The whole variable domain, filled in from reference TRBV25-1 and TRBJ2-5, reads EADIYQTPRYLVIGTGKKITLECSQTMGHDKMYWYQQDPGMELHLIHYSYGVNSTEKGDLSSESTVSRIRTEHFPLTLESARPSHTSQYLCASRGTGDYQETQYFGPGTRLLVL.

The rearrangement links TRBV6-5 to TRBJ2-1; possibly TRBD1 for D (6 bases). There are 13 residues in the CDR3. Looked up from germline, CDR1 is MNHEY and CDR2 is SVGAGI. V lost 8 bases and J 0 bases, leaving 8 bases between the germline ends. As DNA, the CDR3 is TGTGCCAGCCAGGGGACCTCCTACAATGAGCAGTTCTTC. This translates into CASQGTSYNEQFF.

In this sample, this clone turned up a few times. The genes are TRBV5-6 and TRBJ1-4, with D unclear. The germline V and J ends were trimmed by 5 bases and 8 bases, with 13 bases remaining between them. The CDR3 is made up of 13 amino acids. Germline CDR1 SGHDT, CDR2 YYEEEE. CDR3: CASRKRGFEKLFF. CDR3 bases: TGTGCCAGCAGAAAACGGGGTTTCGAAAAACTGTTTTTT.

This clone was detected only once. V and J are TRBV2 and TRBJ2-1; TRBD2 agrees at 8 bases. V was clipped by 6 bases and J by 0 bases; unmatched bases: 7. This CDR3 spans 16 amino acids. In germline, CDR1 is SNHLY, CDR2 FYNNEI. The CDR3 reads CASSDRGGSSYNEQFF. As DNA, the CDR3 is TGTGCCAGCAGCGACCGCGGGGGGAGCTCCTACAATGAGCAGTTCTTC.

This clone was detected only once. The J gene is TRBJ2-5, the V gene TRBV10-1; tentative D call: TRBD2 (7 bases). This CDR3 is 14 amino acids long. The V gene's germline CDR1 is WNHNN and CDR2 SYGVQD (reference sequence). Trimming pared 0 bases from V and 5 bases from J, leaving 10 bases between. CDR3 bases: TGCGCCAGCAGTGAGTCGAGGGGGGGGGAGACCCAGTACTTC. This gives the protein CASSESRGGETQYF.

The CDR3 nucleotides read TGTGCCAGCAGCCTCCGACTAGAATCCTACGAGCAGTACTTC. Amino acid sequence: CASSLRLESYEQYF. The J gene is TRBJ2-7, the V gene TRBV7-9; tentatively, D is TRBD2 (6 bases). This CDR3 is built from 14 residues. CDR1 is SEHNR, CDR2 FQNEAQ, per germline (reference sequence). V lost 5 bases, J lost 1 base, and 12 bases lay in between.

The chain combines TRBV6-5 with TRBJ1-2; possibly TRBD1 for D (6 bases). CDR3 length: 13 residues. Trimming removed 6 bases from V and 8 bases from J, with 16 bases in between. Germline CDR1 is MNHEY and CDR2 is SVGAGI. The CDR3 sequence: CASSQTGRGGYTF. The CDR3, as DNA: TGTGCCAGCAGCCAAACAGGAAGGGGGGGCTACACCTTC.

The gene calls are TRBV7-9 and TRBJ1-6, with D perhaps matching TRBD1 (6 bases). Germline assignment: CDR1 SEHNR and CDR2 FQNEAQ (reference sequence). The CDR3 extends over 15 amino acids. V lost 1 base and J 6 bases, leaving 10 bases between the germline ends. The CDR3 nucleotides are TGTGCCAGCAGCTTAGGGGGGGGCCCTAATTCACCCCTCCACTTT. Its translation is CASSLGGGPNSPLHF.

The chain's CDR3 is CASSTDRVGETQYF. The CDR3 region has the DNA TGCGCCAGCAGCACGGACAGGGTCGGCGAGACCCAGTACTTC. V and J are TRBV5-1 and TRBJ2-5, with 8 nucleotides matching TRBD1. The germline V gene encodes CDR1 SGHRS and CDR2 YFSETQ. The CDR3 is made up of 14 amino acids. The trim removed 4 bases at V and 5 bases at J, leaving 7 bases unmatched.

This clone showed up just a few times. The gene calls are TRBV6-1 and TRBJ1-5; maybe TRBD1 (6 bases). The ends were cut back, 7 bases at V and 8 bases at J, with 12 bases in the middle. Germline V gene lookup returns CDR1 MNHNS and CDR2 SASEGT. CDR3 size: 12 residues. CDR3 in amino acids: CASNQGLEPQHF. CDR3 in DNA: TGTGCCAGCAACCAGGGGCTTGAGCCCCAGCATTTT.

The CDR3 here is CASSTTSWAWGTQYF. The CDR3 nucleotides are TGTGCCAGTAGTACCACTAGTTGGGCCTGGGGTACGCAGTATTTT. The genes are TRBV19 and TRBJ2-3; D is possibly TRBD2 (5 bases). Deletions cut 4 bases from V and 8 bases from J, with 19 bases between. The CDR3 has 15 residues. The V gene's germline CDR1 is LNHDA and CDR2 SQIVND (reference sequence).

The V gene is TRBV27, the J gene TRBJ2-3; maybe TRBD2 (5 bases). The germline gives CDR1 MNHEY, CDR2 SMNVEV (reference sequence). The CDR3 is 15 amino acids. V dropped 5 bases and J dropped 5 bases, with 17 bases sitting between them. This chain's CDR3 is CASSPIDSRGDTQYF. CDR3 bases: TGTGCCAGCAGTCCCATTGATTCCCGGGGAGATACGCAGTATTTT.

J is TRBJ1-4 and V is TRBV5-5; D perhaps matches TRBD1 (6 bases). This CDR3 contains 17 residues. Per germline, CDR1 SGHKS and CDR2 YYEKEE (reference sequence). Trimming removed 4 bases from V and 2 bases from J, with 18 bases in between. CDR3 region: CASSPRDTEGTNEKLFF. DNA of the CDR3: TGTGCCAGCAGCCCCCGGGACACCGAAGGGACTAATGAAAAACTGTTTTTT.

The chain recombines TRBV5-4 with TRBJ2-1; 15 positions agree with TRBD2. The CDR3 spans 16 residues. After removal of 0 bases from V and 8 bases from J, the junction contained 3 bases not matched to a gene. Germline V CDR1 and CDR2: SGHNT, YYREEE (reference sequence). This CDR3 reads CASSLGTSGGADEQFF. CDR3 DNA sequence: TGTGCCAGCAGCTTGGGGACTAGCGGGGGGGCTGATGAGCAGTTCTTC.

Only a few counts were recorded for this clone. CDR3 protein: CASSPGGYGYTF. The CDR3 nucleotides are TGTGCCAGTAGTCCAGGGGGGTATGGCTACACCTTC. The chain employs TRBV19 and TRBJ1-2; 7 bases fit TRBD1. The CDR3 is 12 amino acids. Per germline, CDR1 LNHDA and CDR2 SQIVND (reference sequence). V was clipped by 5 bases and J by 5 bases; unmatched bases: 2.